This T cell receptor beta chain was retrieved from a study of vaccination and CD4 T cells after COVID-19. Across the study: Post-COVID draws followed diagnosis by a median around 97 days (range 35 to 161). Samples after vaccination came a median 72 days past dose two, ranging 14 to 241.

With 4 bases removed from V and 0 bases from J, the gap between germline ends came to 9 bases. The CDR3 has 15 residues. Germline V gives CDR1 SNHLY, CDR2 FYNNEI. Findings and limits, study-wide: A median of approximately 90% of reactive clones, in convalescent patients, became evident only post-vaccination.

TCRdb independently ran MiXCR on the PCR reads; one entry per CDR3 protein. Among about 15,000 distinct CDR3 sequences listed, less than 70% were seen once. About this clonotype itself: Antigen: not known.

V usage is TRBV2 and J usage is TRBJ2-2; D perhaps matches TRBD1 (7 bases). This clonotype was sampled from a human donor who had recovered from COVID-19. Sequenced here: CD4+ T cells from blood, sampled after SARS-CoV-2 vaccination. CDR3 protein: CASSGGTANTGELFF. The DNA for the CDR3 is TGTGCCAGCAGTGGCGGGACAGCGAACACCGGGGAGCTGTTTTTT.